Listed here are 21 T cell receptor beta chains from one sample, sequenced in a study of CD8 T cells in ankylosing spondylitis. Using its own MiXCR run on the 5' RACE reads, TCRdb lists one record per CDR3 protein. The repertoire holds 100,000 to 150,000 distinct CDR3 sequences, about 7% seen once, with 12% in the top ten. Material for sequencing was blood, either unsorted or a sorted T cell fraction (not recorded which). These receptors were taken from a male donor with ankylosing spondylitis or in good health (not recorded which).

This clonotype was recorded many times. The chain employs TRBV20-1 and TRBJ1-2, with no clear D. The CDR3 has 14 residues. The ends were cut back, 4 bases at V and 4 bases at J, with 16 bases in the middle. CDR1 and CDR2 (germline): DFQATT, SNEGSKA (reference sequence). The CDR3 DNA reads TGCAGTGCTAAGCCATATGCGGGTCTCTATGGCTACACCTTC. The encoded protein is CSAKPYAGLYGYTF.

At least ten counts were recorded for this clonotype. V gene TRBV29-1 combines with J gene TRBJ1-2; possibly TRBD1 for D (5 bases). The CDR3 has 11 residues. Germline lookup yields CDR1 SQVTM and CDR2 ANQGSEA. V was clipped by 6 bases and J by 1 base, with 6 bases between them. The DNA for the CDR3 is TGCAGCGTGGGACTTAACTATGGCTACACCTTC. Translating gives CSVGLNYGYTF.

This clonotype was observed many times. This chain uses TRBV6-1 with TRBJ2-1, with 11 positions matching TRBD1. Germline values: CDR1 MNHNS, CDR2 SASEGT. The CDR3 has 15 amino acids. V lost 6 bases to trimming and J lost 5 bases; unmatched junction nucleotides: 6. CDR3 region: CASSRTGGPDNEQFF. CDR3 sequence (DNA): TGTGCCAGCAGCAGGACAGGGGGCCCCGACAATGAGCAGTTCTTC.

This clonotype has at least ten counts. The rearrangement links TRBV27 to TRBJ2-3; 8 nucleotides align to TRBD2. Germline CDR1 is MNHEY and CDR2 is SMNVEV (reference sequence). This CDR3 has 14 residues. V trimming: 6 bases; J trimming: 3 bases; junction bases outside the gene matches: 5. The CDR3, as DNA: TGTGCCAGCAGGCCGGGACTAGAGACAGATACGCAGTATTTT. As protein: CASRPGLETDTQYF.

This clonotype was counted many times. The chain links TRBV20-1 to TRBJ2-7; 9 bases are a match to TRBD1. V lost 0 bases, J lost 2 bases, and 11 bases stayed unmatched. This CDR3 is 17 amino acids long. Germline V lookup: CDR1 DFQATT, CDR2 SNEGSKA (reference sequence). The CDR3 DNA sequence: TGCAGTGCTAGAGATCATGAGGACAGGGGAGCCCCCTACGAGCAGTACTTC. Residues: CSARDHEDRGAPYEQYF.

In this sample, this clonotype turned up many times. The J gene is TRBJ2-2, the V gene TRBV5-1; 7 nucleotides line up with TRBD1. The CDR3 length is 18 residues. With 4 bases clipped from V and 5 bases from J, the junction kept 17 bases outside the gene matches. Germline V gene data show CDR1 as SGHRS and CDR2 as YFSETQ. CDR3 nucleotide sequence: TGCGCCAGCAGCCATCCCGGCCGACAGGGCATAGGGACCGGGGAGCTGTTTTTT. Amino acids: CASSHPGRQGIGTGELFF. Based on the CDR3 plus reference TRBV5-1 and TRBJ2-2, the full variable domain is KAGVTQTPRYLIKTRGQQVTLSCSPISGHRSVSWYQQTPGQGLQFLFEYFSETQRNKGNFPGRFSGRQFSNSRSEMNVSTLELGDSALYLCASSHPGRQGIGTGELFFGEGSRLTVL.

A few counts support this clonotype. This rearrangement joins TRBV5-6 to TRBJ1-6; D possibly corresponds to TRBD1 (5 bases). The CDR3 is made up of 14 amino acids. Germline V gives CDR1 SGHDT, CDR2 YYEEEE. The V end lost 5 bases, the J end lost 5 bases, and 11 bases lay between the germline ends. Here the CDR3 reads CASRPTGDNSPLHF. CDR3 sequence (DNA): TGTGCCAGCAGGCCAACAGGAGATAATTCACCCCTCCACTTT. The full variable domain, with the rest looked up from reference TRBV5-6 and TRBJ1-6, is DAGVTQSPTHLIKTRGQQVTLRCSPKSGHDTVSWYQQALGQGPQFIFQYYEEEERQRGNFPDRFSGHQFPNYSSELNVNALLLGDSALYLCASRPTGDNSPLHFGNGTRLTVT.

This clonotype was counted at least ten times. V usage is TRBV7-9 and J usage is TRBJ1-1; D is unresolved. This CDR3 has 16 amino acids. Trimming took 4 bases from V and 0 from J, leaving 15 bases between them. CDR1 and CDR2 from the germline V gene are SEHNR and FQNEAQ (reference sequence). CDR3 sequence (DNA): TGTGCCAGCAGCTCCAAACGATCCATATTGAACACTGAAGCTTTCTTT. Translation gives CASSSKRSILNTEAFF.

This clonotype showed up many times. This chain links TRBV3-1 with TRBJ2-1; D is unresolved. The CDR3 sequence is 13 residues long. The germline V gene encodes CDR1 LGHDT and CDR2 YNNKEL (reference sequence). Trimming took 6 bases from V and 9 from J, leaving 15 bases between them. The chain's CDR3 is CASSQTRLGEQFF. The CDR3 nucleotides read TGTGCCAGCAGTCAAACTCGGTTGGGTGAGCAGTTCTTC.

In its sample, this clonotype was seen many times. The chain combines TRBV5-1 with TRBJ2-3; D assignment may be TRBD1 or TRBD2 (5 bases each). Germline V gene sequence: CDR1 SGHRS, CDR2 YFSETQ. Trimming shortened V by 0 bases and J by 10 bases, and 6 bases separated the two germline ends. The length of the CDR3 is 11 residues. The CDR3 spells CASSLEGPQYF. The CDR3 DNA follows: TGCGCCAGCAGCTTGGAGGGACCGCAGTATTTT.

There are many counts of this clonotype. The chain employs TRBV12-3 or TRBV12-4 and TRBJ2-4, with 12 bases fitting TRBD2. The J segment lost 4 bases and the V segment lost 8 bases, leaving 12 bases of the junction unmatched. The CDR3 is made up of 17 amino acids. The CDR3 coding sequence is TGTGCCAGCCGACCCGAACTAGCGGGGGGAATAAAAAACATTCAGTACTTC. It is translated as CASRPELAGGIKNIQYF.

This clonotype was detected ten times or more. This chain links TRBV5-1 with TRBJ1-1, with 10 bases fitting TRBD1. The J segment lost 4 bases and the V segment lost 4 bases, leaving 7 bases of the junction unmatched. Germline-derived CDR1 and CDR2 are SGHRS and YFSETQ. The CDR3 extends over 15 amino acids. CDR3 sequence: CASSIDRGHITEAFF. Written as DNA, the CDR3 is TGCGCCAGCAGCATTGACAGGGGGCACATCACTGAAGCTTTCTTT.

This clonotype has just a few counts. The chain uses TRBV5-1 and TRBJ2-5; D is ambiguous. This CDR3 contains 13 residues. Germline V gene lookup returns CDR1 SGHRS and CDR2 YFSETQ. V was cut by 0 bases and J by 3 bases, with 6 bases left in between. CDR3 DNA sequence: TGCGCCAGCAGCTTGGTACCGAAAGAGACCCAGTACTTC. Translation gives CASSLVPKETQYF.

This clonotype was picked up many times. This chain links TRBV7-8 with TRBJ2-7; 9 bases line up with TRBD1. CDR1 is SGHVS, CDR2 FQNEAQ, per germline. Losses at the gene ends were 5 bases for V and 3 bases for J; bases not matched to a gene: 11. The CDR3 is 16 amino acids. Written as DNA, the CDR3 is TGTGCCAGCAGCCCTAGTGGGACAGGGCTCTTCTACGAGCAGTACTTC. Residues: CASSPSGTGLFYEQYF.

The table lists this clonotype with many counts. The chain uses TRBV5-1 and TRBJ2-1, with D uncertain. The germline V gene encodes CDR1 SGHRS and CDR2 YFSETQ. This CDR3 contains 16 residues. V was pared by 4 bases and J by 5 bases, with 19 bases between. The CDR3 sequence is CASSATPDGSDNEQFF. The CDR3 bases are TGCGCCAGCAGCGCGACCCCGGACGGTTCCGACAATGAGCAGTTCTTC.

This clonotype has ten or more counts. The rearrangement uses TRBV20-1 and TRBJ2-1; 7 positions match TRBD2. Looked up from germline, CDR1 is DFQATT and CDR2 is SNEGSKA (reference sequence). This CDR3 spans 14 amino acids. The V segment lost 6 bases and the J segment 0 bases; nucleotides outside the gene matches: 5. DNA for the CDR3: TGCAGTGCGGCTCCTAGCGGCTCCTACAATGAGCAGTTCTTC. Its translation: CSAAPSGSYNEQFF.

This clonotype was recorded at least ten times. The chain joins TRBV3-1 to TRBJ2-2; possibly TRBD1 for D (6 bases). CDR3 size: 15 residues. The ends were cut back, 11 bases at V and 0 bases at J, with 16 bases in the middle. The germline gives CDR1 LGHDT, CDR2 YNNKEL (reference sequence). CDR3 residues: CASDTGHPNTGELFF. Here the CDR3 DNA reads TGTGCCTCCGATACGGGACACCCGAACACCGGGGAGCTGTTTTTT.

Many counts were recorded for this clonotype. The chain uses TRBV6-1 and TRBJ2-1, with TRBD2 identical over 13 bases. V lost 6 bases to trimming and J lost 8 bases; unmatched junction nucleotides: 10. The CDR3 has 16 amino acids. CDR1 is MNHNS, CDR2 SASEGT, per germline. CDR3 protein: CASSTSGGALVHEQFF. The CDR3 DNA is TGTGCCAGCAGCACTAGCGGGGGGGCTTTAGTACATGAGCAGTTCTTC.

In its sample, this clonotype was seen many times. The chain links TRBV11-2 to TRBJ1-5; TRBD1 aligns across 9 bases. V lost 0 bases to trimming and J lost 8 bases; unmatched junction nucleotides: 5. In germline, CDR1 is SGHAT, CDR2 FQNNGV. The CDR3 extends over 15 amino acids. The CDR3 DNA follows: TGTGCCAGCAGCTTAGATGGGACAGGGTACGAGCCCCAGCATTTT. Amino acids: CASSLDGTGYEPQHF.

This clonotype was counted at least ten times. The V and J genes are TRBV5-1 and TRBJ1-1; 8 nucleotides line up with TRBD1. The germline CDR1 and CDR2 sequences are SGHRS and YFSETQ. The CDR3 covers 15 residues. V gave up 3 bases and J gave up 0 bases; unmatched junction bases: 4. CDR3 sequence reads: CASSSGQAMNTEAFF. CDR3 in DNA: TGCGCCAGCAGCTCGGGACAGGCCATGAACACTGAAGCTTTCTTT. Full variable domain (outside the CDR3, taken from reference TRBV5-1 and TRBJ1-1): KAGVTQTPRYLIKTRGQQVTLSCSPISGHRSVSWYQQTPGQGLQFLFEYFSETQRNKGNFPGRFSGRQFSNSRSEMNVSTLELGDSALYLCASSSGQAMNTEAFFGQGTRLTVV.

Remarks on this clonotype: A clone one base away is much larger, so this may be a read error. The chain links TRBV20-1 to TRBJ2-1, with D maybe TRBD1 (6 bases). The germline V gene has CDR1 DFQATT and CDR2 SNEGSKA (reference sequence). This CDR3 is built from 13 residues. The V gene lost 5 bases and the J gene lost 5 bases, with 13 bases spanning the gap. CDR3 in amino acids: CSALWTVNNEQFF. The CDR3 DNA sequence: TGCAGTGCTCTATGGACAGTAAACAATGAGCAGTTCTTC.